Listed below are T cell receptor beta chains from one sample, sequenced in a study of blood T cell repertoires in COVID-19. TCRdb's copy holds only in-frame clones and misses some; the assay was immunoSEQ multiplex PCR. The table has fewer than 130,000 clones, 65% to 80% seen once. The sequencing sample was made of peripheral blood. The receptor set was obtained from an older woman with acute or convalescent COVID-19. Both conserved end residues are part of each CDR3.

V gene: TRBV7-2
J gene: TRBJ2-5
CDR3 protein: CASSFPSEGETQYF

V gene: TRBV19
J gene: TRBJ1-3
CDR3 protein: CASIGRTGDSGNTIYF

V gene: TRBV5-6
J gene: TRBJ1-2
CDR3 protein: CASSGLAVIPHGYTF

V gene: TRBV10-3
J gene: TRBJ2-2
CDR3 protein: CAIRPDRELTGELFF

V gene: TRBV7-9
J gene: TRBJ2-3
CDR3 protein: CASSFSWTSLKDTQYF

V gene: TRBV11-1
J gene: TRBJ1-1
CDR3 protein: CASSLALGGRTEAFF

V gene: TRBV5-4
J gene: TRBJ2-5
CDR3 protein: CASSFFLSLAEKTQYF

V gene: TRBV6-5
J gene: TRBJ1-4
CDR3 protein: CASSNVGGANEKLFF

V gene: TRBV5-5
J gene: TRBJ2-5
CDR3 protein: CASSFGPTGGETQYF

V gene: TRBV11-2
J gene: TRBJ2-2
CDR3 protein: CASSNNYYTNTGELFF

V gene: TRBV28
J gene: TRBJ1-4
CDR3 protein: CASSFFNEKLFF

V gene: TRBV6-2/TRBV6-3
J gene: TRBJ1-6
CDR3 protein: CASSGQGNSPLHF

V gene: TRBV6-2/TRBV6-3
J gene: TRBJ2-7
CDR3 protein: CASSNDRVFEQYF

V gene: TRBV6-5
J gene: TRBJ2-7
CDR3 protein: CASSYGTGYEQYF

V gene: TRBV4-1
J gene: TRBJ2-5
CDR3 protein: CASSARVQETQYF

V gene: TRBV10-3
J gene: TRBJ1-6
CDR3 protein: CAISEDGGINSPLHF

V gene: TRBV30
J gene: TRBJ1-5
CDR3 protein: CASGQGYSNQPQHF

V gene: TRBV6-5
J gene: TRBJ1-4
CDR3 protein: CASTATNEKLFF

V gene: TRBV5-8
J gene: TRBJ2-1
CDR3 protein: CASSRASEYYNEQFF

V gene: TRBV2
J gene: TRBJ2-7
CDR3 protein: CASRPTSGGSYEQYF

V gene: TRBV19
J gene: TRBJ1-2
CDR3 protein: CASSRSRGYTF

V gene: TRBV7-9
J gene: TRBJ2-3
CDR3 protein: CASSPQVSTDTQYF

V gene: TRBV18
J gene: TRBJ2-3
CDR3 protein: CASSPRQGTDTQYF

V gene: TRBV5-4
J gene: TRBJ2-7
CDR3 protein: CASSLVKGSAHEQYF

V gene: TRBV7-8
J gene: TRBJ2-7
CDR3 protein: CASSRQGSYEQYF

V gene: TRBV3-1/TRBV3-2
J gene: TRBJ1-1
CDR3 protein: CASSQDLGTGNDTEAFF

V gene: TRBV28
J gene: TRBJ2-7
CDR3 protein: CASSSSGQGLVYEQYF

V gene: TRBV29-1
J gene: TRBJ1-1
CDR3 protein: CSVVKTGNTEAFF

V gene: TRBV7-9
J gene: TRBJ1-2
CDR3 protein: CASSSEPGRGYTF

V gene: TRBV7-3
J gene: TRBJ2-2
CDR3 protein: CASSLKQGTGELFF

V gene: TRBV5-4
J gene: TRBJ2-7
CDR3 protein: CASSLTGGTEQYF

V gene: TRBV29-1
J gene: TRBJ1-1
CDR3 protein: CSVARQGENTEAFF

V gene: TRBV6-2/TRBV6-3
J gene: TRBJ2-3
CDR3 protein: CASSPRQGSTDTQYF

V gene: TRBV29-1
J gene: TRBJ2-3
CDR3 protein: CSVKPSGHTQYF

V gene: TRBV7-2
J gene: TRBJ1-6
CDR3 protein: CASSSGQSSVPLHF

V gene: TRBV5-1
J gene: TRBJ2-2
CDR3 protein: CASSLTPGRSSGELFF

V gene: TRBV10-3
J gene: TRBJ2-2
CDR3 protein: CAIRSTSGGDTGELFF

V gene: TRBV30
J gene: TRBJ2-2
CDR3 protein: CAWSVSGTGELFF

V gene: TRBV18
J gene: TRBJ1-4
CDR3 protein: CASSPPGGSGEKLFF

V gene: TRBV19
J gene: TRBJ1-3
CDR3 protein: CASSIDRSGNTIYF

V gene: TRBV4-1
J gene: TRBJ2-4
CDR3 protein: CASSRGLEVGNIQYF

V gene: TRBV2
J gene: TRBJ2-6
CDR3 protein: CASSEVRSGANVLTF

V gene: TRBV6-1
J gene: TRBJ2-7
CDR3 protein: CASSELWSSYEQYF

V gene: TRBV5-1
J gene: TRBJ1-2
CDR3 protein: CASSKGQGNYGYTF

V gene: TRBV5-6
J gene: TRBJ2-1
CDR3 protein: CASSLDGGGPYNEQFF

V gene: TRBV2
J gene: TRBJ2-7
CDR3 protein: CASSELENYEQYF

V gene: TRBV7-3
J gene: TRBJ1-1
CDR3 protein: CASSSTGADTEAFF

V gene: TRBV6-2/TRBV6-3
J gene: TRBJ1-1
CDR3 protein: CASSRTGGEITFF

V gene: TRBV7-9
J gene: TRBJ1-1
CDR3 protein: CASSPMGQVNTEAFF